The present T cell receptor beta chain was sequenced within a study of spatial heterogeneity in lung cancer. About the research overall: Donors were roughly 70 untreated early-stage non-small cell lung cancer patients. The mean occurrence of each unique TCR and UMI combination in raw reads exceeded eight. Study-wide results and limits: Blood showed ubiquitous tumor TCRs more often at resection than at routine follow-up.

Time point denoted: blood at routine non-recurrence follow-up after resection. Each CDR3 protein is one row after TCRdb ran MiXCR on the 5' RACE reads. The sample lists nearly 95,000 distinct CDR3 sequences, around 19% occurring once. To note about this clonotype: The antigen is unknown. A read error may explain this, as a much larger clone is one base away.

The origin of this receptor is a male donor with early-stage non-small cell lung cancer. Source: PBMCs, taken at follow-up.

The CDR3 spells CARNPSGRGGRADTQYF. CDR3 DNA: TGTGCCAGAAACCCCTCGGGTCGGGGGGGCAGGGCAGATACGCAGTATTTT. The chain combines TRBV19 with TRBJ2-3, with 8 bases identical to TRBD2. The germline V gene has CDR1 LNHDA and CDR2 SQIVND (reference sequence). This CDR3 is 17 amino acids long. Trimming removed 9 bases from V and 4 bases from J; junction bases left unmatched: 18.